This T cell receptor (beta chain) comes out of a study of shared clonotypes between healthy human individuals. Findings and caveats of the study: Blood was the only sampled material, and tissue repertoires likely differ. The diversity represented, both genetic and in exposure history, was limited by few donors.

The CDR3 totals 14 residues. Trimming took 0 bases from V and 8 from J; bases not matched to a gene: 3. The germline gives CDR1 SGHRS, CDR2 YFSETQ. Method: immunoSEQ multiplex PCR; TCRdb's copy keeps in-frame clones and lacks some. The table shows some 510,000 clones, with 79% occurring only once. The donor cohort consisted entirely of Caucasian adults residing in Nashville, Tennessee. A remark on this clone: What it binds is not known.

Material for sequencing was PBMCs. The J gene is TRBJ2-1, the V gene TRBV5-1, with 9 bases identical to TRBD1. The TCR sequence derives from a woman in her 40s in good health. Some clones in this sample may be carry-over from other donors' samples. This CDR3 is CASSLATGGDEQFF. DNA for the CDR3: TGCGCCAGCAGCTTGGCAACAGGGGGCGATGAGCAGTTCTTC.